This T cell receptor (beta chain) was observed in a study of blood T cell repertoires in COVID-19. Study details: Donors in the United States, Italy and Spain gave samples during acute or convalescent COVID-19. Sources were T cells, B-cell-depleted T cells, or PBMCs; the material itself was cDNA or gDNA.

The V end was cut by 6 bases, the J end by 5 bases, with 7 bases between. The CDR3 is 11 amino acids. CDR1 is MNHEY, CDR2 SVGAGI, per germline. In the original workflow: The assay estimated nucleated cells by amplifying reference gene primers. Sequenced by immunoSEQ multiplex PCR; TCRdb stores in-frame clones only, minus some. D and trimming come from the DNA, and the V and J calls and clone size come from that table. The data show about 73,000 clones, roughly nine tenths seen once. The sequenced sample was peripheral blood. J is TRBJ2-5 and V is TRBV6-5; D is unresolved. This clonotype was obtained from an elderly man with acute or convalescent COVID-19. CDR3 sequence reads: CASRIEETQYF. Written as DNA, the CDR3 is TGTGCCAGCAGGATCGAGGAGACCCAGTACTTC.